A selection of T cell receptor beta chains follows, all from one sample in a study of CD8 T cells in ankylosing spondylitis. TCRdb fed the 5' RACE reads into MiXCR, producing one record per CDR3 protein. The sample has 350,000 or so distinct CDR3 sequences; 11% are singletons. The sample taken for sequencing was blood, either unsorted or a sorted T cell fraction (not recorded which). These receptors all stem from a female donor with ankylosing spondylitis or in good health (not recorded which). CDR3s include the opening cysteine and the closing phenylalanine or tryptophan. D genes are given only for firm matches. Clone size, where shown, is once, few, many, or a class for clones that have expanded.

d_gene: TRBD2; v_gene: TRBV10-3; j_gene: TRBJ2-5; abundance: many; CDR3aa: CAISESARTSIETQYF; CDR3nt: TGTGCCATCAGTGAGTCGGCAAGGACTAGCATCGAGACCCAGTACTTC
d_gene: TRBD2; v_gene: TRBV7-2; j_gene: TRBJ2-5; abundance: -; CDR3aa: CASSFGGRRETQYF; CDR3nt: TGTGCCAGCAGCTTTGGCGGGAGGCGTGAGACCCAGTACTTC
d_gene: -; v_gene: TRBV12-3/TRBV12-4; j_gene: TRBJ1-5; abundance: many; CDR3aa: CASSLRLQQPQHF; CDR3nt: TGTGCCAGCAGTTTGAGGTTGCAGCAGCCCCAGCATTTT
d_gene: -; v_gene: TRBV7-8; j_gene: TRBJ1-4; abundance: many; CDR3aa: CASSWRGGAWEKLFF; CDR3nt: TGTGCCAGCAGCTGGCGGGGGGGTGCTTGGGAAAAACTGTTTTTT
d_gene: -; v_gene: TRBV5-5; j_gene: TRBJ2-7; abundance: few; CDR3aa: CASSLRTDYEQYF; CDR3nt: TGTGCCAGCAGCTTGAGGACCGACTACGAGCAGTACTTC
d_gene: -; v_gene: TRBV12-3/TRBV12-4; j_gene: TRBJ1-2; abundance: few; CDR3aa: CASKGSYRTGFYGYTF; CDR3nt: TGTGCCAGCAAGGGGAGCTATCGGACTGGGTTCTATGGCTACACCTTC
d_gene: -; v_gene: TRBV28; j_gene: TRBJ2-5; abundance: many; CDR3aa: CASRYSSGLIETQYF; CDR3nt: TGTGCCAGCAGGTACTCTTCGGGACTTATAGAGACCCAGTACTTC
d_gene: TRBD2; v_gene: TRBV5-8; j_gene: TRBJ2-1; abundance: many; CDR3aa: CASSRRLANEQFF; CDR3nt: TGTGCCAGCAGCCGCCGACTAGCGAATGAGCAGTTCTTC
d_gene: -; v_gene: TRBV30; j_gene: TRBJ2-3; abundance: few; CDR3aa: CACSAQDTQYF; CDR3nt: TGTGCCTGTTCCGCCCAAGATACGCAGTATTTT
d_gene: -; v_gene: TRBV12-3/TRBV12-4; j_gene: TRBJ2-2; abundance: many; CDR3aa: CASSRRSTGELFF; CDR3nt: TGTGCCAGCAGCCGTAGGAGCACCGGGGAGCTGTTTTTT
d_gene: TRBD2; v_gene: TRBV12-3/TRBV12-4; j_gene: TRBJ2-1; abundance: -; CDR3aa: CASSHSGGGRSSYNEQFF; CDR3nt: TGTGCCAGCAGTCATAGCGGGGGGGGAAGGAGCTCCTACAATGAGCAGTTCTTC
d_gene: -; v_gene: TRBV20-1; j_gene: TRBJ2-7; abundance: many; CDR3aa: CSANDDYGASYEQYF; CDR3nt: TGCAGTGCTAACGACGACTACGGGGCCTCCTACGAGCAGTACTTC
d_gene: -; v_gene: TRBV2; j_gene: TRBJ2-3; abundance: few; CDR3aa: CASSELRALAHTQYF; CDR3nt: TGTGCCAGCAGTGAGCTCCGGGCCCTGGCCCATACGCAGTATTTT
d_gene: -; v_gene: TRBV7-7; j_gene: TRBJ2-3; abundance: many; CDR3aa: CASSLHPRDPTDTQYF; CDR3nt: TGTGCTAGCAGCCTCCATCCCAGGGACCCCACAGATACGCAGTATTTT
d_gene: -; v_gene: TRBV11-1; j_gene: TRBJ2-7; abundance: many; CDR3aa: CASSLEGREDYEQYF; CDR3nt: TGTGCCAGCAGCTTAGAGGGCAGGGAAGATTACGAGCAGTACTTC
d_gene: TRBD2; v_gene: TRBV6-2/TRBV6-3; j_gene: TRBJ2-1; abundance: many; CDR3aa: CASSNGLAGSFGSYNEQFF; CDR3nt: TGTGCCAGCAGCAACGGACTAGCCGGCTCCTTTGGCTCCTACAATGAGCAGTTCTTC
d_gene: -; v_gene: TRBV7-2; j_gene: TRBJ2-4; abundance: many; CDR3aa: CASSLEGLIQYF; CDR3nt: TGTGCCAGCAGCTTAGAAGGACTCATTCAGTACTTC
d_gene: -; v_gene: TRBV10-2; j_gene: TRBJ1-1; abundance: many; CDR3aa: CASSGTFGTDHTEAFF; CDR3nt: TGCGCCAGCAGTGGTACTTTTGGGACGGACCACACTGAAGCTTTCTTT
d_gene: -; v_gene: TRBV7-9; j_gene: TRBJ2-1; abundance: many; CDR3aa: CASSPSGINYNEQFF; CDR3nt: TGTGCCAGCAGCCCATCAGGGATTAACTACAATGAGCAGTTCTTC
d_gene: TRBD1; v_gene: TRBV20-1; j_gene: TRBJ2-2; abundance: -; CDR3aa: CSARIKTGGTGELFF; CDR3nt: TGCAGTGCTAGAATAAAAACAGGGGGCACCGGGGAGCTGTTTTTT
d_gene: -; v_gene: TRBV20-1; j_gene: TRBJ2-1; abundance: many; CDR3aa: CSASGSYNEQFF; CDR3nt: TGCAGTGCTAGCGGGTCCTACAATGAGCAGTTCTTC
d_gene: -; v_gene: TRBV9; j_gene: TRBJ2-3; abundance: many; CDR3aa: CASNKGGTDTQYF; CDR3nt: TGTGCCAGCAACAAGGGGGGAACAGATACGCAGTATTTT
d_gene: -; v_gene: TRBV5-1; j_gene: TRBJ2-7; abundance: many; CDR3aa: CASSFKGFTYEQYF; CDR3nt: TGCGCCAGCAGCTTTAAAGGGTTTACCTACGAGCAGTACTTC
d_gene: -; v_gene: TRBV30; j_gene: TRBJ1-2; abundance: -; CDR3aa: CARNNPGNANYGYTF; CDR3nt: TGTGCCCGAAATAACCCAGGGAACGCTAACTATGGCTACACCTTC
d_gene: TRBD2; v_gene: TRBV25-1; j_gene: TRBJ2-2; abundance: -; CDR3aa: CASSGPGTSGIYGGELFF; CDR3nt: TGTGCCAGCAGTGGACCCGGGACTAGCGGGATTTATGGCGGGGAGCTGTTTTTT
d_gene: TRBD2; v_gene: TRBV5-1; j_gene: TRBJ2-5; abundance: -; CDR3aa: CASSSSGGAVKDQYF; CDR3nt: TGCGCCAGCAGCAGTAGCGGGGGGGCCGTAAAGGACCAGTACTTC
d_gene: -; v_gene: TRBV4-2; j_gene: TRBJ1-4; abundance: -; CDR3aa: CASSQTEGEKLFF; CDR3nt: TGTGCCAGCAGCCAAACGGAGGGGGAAAAACTGTTTTTT
d_gene: -; v_gene: TRBV11-1; j_gene: TRBJ2-7; abundance: -; CDR3aa: CASSSWPAASGQSSYEQYF; CDR3nt: TGTGCCAGCAGCTCATGGCCGGCAGCTTCAGGCCAAAGCTCCTACGAGCAGTACTTC
d_gene: -; v_gene: TRBV3-1; j_gene: TRBJ2-3; abundance: few; CDR3aa: CASSQDPTTTDTQYF; CDR3nt: TGTGCCAGCAGCCAAGATCCTACGACCACAGATACGCAGTATTTT
d_gene: -; v_gene: TRBV27; j_gene: TRBJ1-1; abundance: many; CDR3aa: CASRTGLNTEAFF; CDR3nt: TGTGCCAGCAGAACAGGACTGAACACTGAAGCTTTCTTT
d_gene: TRBD1; v_gene: TRBV20-1; j_gene: TRBJ1-2; abundance: many; CDR3aa: CSATDRGDYGYTF; CDR3nt: TGCAGTGCCACGGACAGGGGAGACTATGGCTACACCTTC
d_gene: TRBD2; v_gene: TRBV7-2; j_gene: TRBJ2-7; abundance: -; CDR3aa: CASSLVGGGLYEQYF; CDR3nt: TGTGCCAGCAGCTTAGTGGGCGGGGGGTTGTACGAGCAGTACTTC
d_gene: TRBD2; v_gene: TRBV20-1; j_gene: TRBJ2-4; abundance: many; CDR3aa: CSASQGAGDRNIQYF; CDR3nt: TGCAGTGCTAGCCAAGGGGCGGGGGATAGAAACATTCAGTACTTC
d_gene: -; v_gene: TRBV10-3; j_gene: TRBJ2-7; abundance: many; CDR3aa: CAIAGQINYEQYF; CDR3nt: TGTGCCATCGCGGGACAGATTAACTACGAGCAGTACTTC
d_gene: -; v_gene: TRBV6-1; j_gene: TRBJ1-5; abundance: many; CDR3aa: CASSRVQGLGSNQPQHF; CDR3nt: TGTGCCAGCAGTCGAGTTCAGGGACTGGGGAGCAATCAGCCCCAGCATTTT
d_gene: TRBD1; v_gene: TRBV5-1; j_gene: TRBJ1-5; abundance: many; CDR3aa: CASSMTGDSNQPQHF; CDR3nt: TGCGCCAGCAGCATGACAGGGGATAGCAATCAGCCCCAGCATTTT
d_gene: -; v_gene: TRBV20-1; j_gene: TRBJ2-7; abundance: many; CDR3aa: CSARHRDLWYEQYF; CDR3nt: TGCAGTGCTAGGCACAGGGATCTCTGGTACGAGCAGTACTTC
d_gene: -; v_gene: TRBV5-1; j_gene: TRBJ1-1; abundance: many; CDR3aa: CASSNPSGGIAVNTEAFF; CDR3nt: TGCGCCAGCAGCAATCCCAGCGGGGGAATCGCGGTGAACACTGAAGCTTTCTTT
d_gene: -; v_gene: TRBV5-1; j_gene: TRBJ2-6; abundance: few; CDR3aa: CASSLSTSGANVLTF; CDR3nt: TGCGCCAGCAGCTTAAGTACATCTGGGGCCAACGTCCTGACTTTC
d_gene: -; v_gene: TRBV27; j_gene: TRBJ1-1; abundance: many; CDR3aa: CASRDGGGFTEAFF; CDR3nt: TGTGCCAGCAGGGATGGGGGAGGTTTCACTGAAGCTTTCTTT
d_gene: -; v_gene: TRBV5-1; j_gene: TRBJ2-3; abundance: many; CDR3aa: CASSLSTGDTQYF; CDR3nt: TGCGCCAGCAGCTTGTCCACAGGAGATACGCAGTATTTT
d_gene: -; v_gene: TRBV7-2; j_gene: TRBJ1-6; abundance: many; CDR3aa: CASSLGPFNSPLHF; CDR3nt: TGTGCCAGCAGCTTAGGGCCGTTTAATTCACCCCTCCACTTT
d_gene: -; v_gene: TRBV29-1; j_gene: TRBJ2-3; abundance: many; CDR3aa: CSVALRLSTDTQYF; CDR3nt: TGCAGCGTTGCATTGAGGCTCAGCACAGATACGCAGTATTTT
d_gene: -; v_gene: TRBV20-1; j_gene: TRBJ1-1; abundance: many; CDR3aa: CSARDIGGDGTEAFF; CDR3nt: TGCAGTGCTAGAGATATAGGAGGGGACGGGACTGAAGCTTTCTTT
d_gene: -; v_gene: TRBV3-1; j_gene: TRBJ1-5; abundance: many; CDR3aa: CASSQDSNSNQPQHF; CDR3nt: TGTGCCAGCAGCCAAGACAGTAATAGCAATCAGCCCCAGCATTTT
d_gene: -; v_gene: TRBV5-1; j_gene: TRBJ2-5; abundance: -; CDR3aa: CASSLEGYRQQTQYF; CDR3nt: TGCGCCAGCAGCTTGGAGGGCTATAGGCAACAGACCCAGTACTTC
d_gene: -; v_gene: TRBV28; j_gene: TRBJ2-7; abundance: few; CDR3aa: CASTVARENEQYF; CDR3nt: TGTGCCAGCACTGTCGCACGGGAGAACGAGCAGTACTTC
d_gene: TRBD2; v_gene: TRBV4-1; j_gene: TRBJ2-1; abundance: many; CDR3aa: CASSLEASGRGYNEQFF; CDR3nt: TGCGCCAGCAGCCTCGAGGCCAGCGGGAGGGGTTACAATGAGCAGTTCTTC
d_gene: -; v_gene: TRBV11-2; j_gene: TRBJ2-2; abundance: many; CDR3aa: CASSLQAGELFF; CDR3nt: TGTGCCAGCAGCTTGCAGGCCGGGGAGCTGTTTTTT
d_gene: TRBD2; v_gene: TRBV3-1; j_gene: TRBJ2-4; abundance: few; CDR3aa: CASSQGGGVAKNIQYF; CDR3nt: TGTGCCAGCAGCCAAGGCGGGGGGGTAGCCAAAAACATTCAGTACTTC
d_gene: -; v_gene: TRBV5-1; j_gene: TRBJ2-5; abundance: many; CDR3aa: CASSVGSNPQETQYF; CDR3nt: TGCGCCAGCAGCGTAGGGAGTAACCCCCAAGAGACCCAGTACTTC
d_gene: TRBD1; v_gene: TRBV12-3/TRBV12-4; j_gene: TRBJ1-1; abundance: -; CDR3aa: CASSLRTDRGRAEAFF; CDR3nt: TGTGCCAGCAGTTTAAGGACCGACAGGGGAAGGGCTGAAGCTTTCTTT
d_gene: -; v_gene: TRBV20-1; j_gene: TRBJ2-1; abundance: many; CDR3aa: CSARDETSYNEQFF; CDR3nt: TGCAGTGCTAGAGATGAGACTAGCTACAATGAGCAGTTCTTC